This entry concerns a single T cell receptor beta chain. This clonotype was picked up many times. Its antigen is still unknown. No base-level quality is on record; no much larger clone is a single base apart. Libraries were prepared through 5' RACE. Sequencer: NextSeq 500. Unique molecular identifiers were attached to individual cDNA molecules in the TCR library protocol so that sequencing error and PCR bias could be corrected. Both TCR alpha and beta chains were sequenced, and tight co-correlation was observed between alpha and beta sequence abundances in each sample. In the original analysis: V gene, J gene and CDR3 annotation of TCR sequences was performed with Decombinator V4. TCRs were defined as expanded if a significant change between any two time points was detected under a Poisson model with p below 0.0001. TCR abundances were normalised to the total number of TCRs sequenced per sample and expressed as counts per million. MAIT TCRs were defined by TRAV1-2 paired with TRAJ12, TRAJ20 or TRAJ33, and iNKT TCRs by TRAV10 paired with TRAJ18. VDJdb, accessed 1 November 2021, was searched for CMV, EBV and SARS-CoV-2 annotated TCRs, with TCRs annotated for multiple antigens excluded. TCRdb took the public reads, trimmed them with fastp at Q25, ran MiXCR for clone calling and kept in-frame beta chains. Here each entry gathers all rows of one CDR3 protein and keeps the most common genes and DNA. TCRdb's processing, not the authors', yielded these V and J calls. The sample contains over 90,000 distinct CDR3 sequences, about 12% of them found a single time. The ten biggest clones cover 4.4% of the sample.

The data originate from a study of early T cells in non-severe SARS-CoV-2 infection (dated by TCRdb to the early 2020s). At the level of the whole study: Bulk RNA from unsorted whole blood was used for TCR sequencing, so alpha and beta chains could not be paired. What the research found in general, with its limitations: VDJdb matching was skewed toward anti-spike CD8 responses, so virus-specific expansions were likely underestimated and private and CD4 specificities were missed.

The germline V gene encodes CDR1 DFQATT and CDR2 SNEGSKA (reference sequence). V is cut by 5 bases and J by 4 bases, and the space between the germline ends is 14 bases. From its cysteine to its phenylalanine, the CDR3 spans 13 amino acids. Only the CDR3 DNA stays, 39 bases, in frame from base 1. Set within a cohort of healthcare workers in London, UK, this nested case-control study involved weekly PCR testing of nasopharyngeal swabs along with blood sampling. Between 23 and 31 March 2020, the week of the UK lockdown, healthcare workers were enrolled and then followed up weekly for as long as 16 weeks.

The V and J segments used are TRBV20-1 and TRBJ1-1; the D gene remains uncertain. The specimen was whole blood, collected at baseline. The receptor comes from an adult who was a healthcare worker with PCR-confirmed SARS-CoV-2 infection or an uninfected control (not recorded which). The DNA reads as follows: TGCAGTGCTCAGGCCCTTACGAGCACTGAAGCTTTCTTT. It encodes CSAQALTSTEAFF.